The T cell receptor (beta chain) under discussion was sequenced for a study of blood T cell repertoires in COVID-19. Looking at the study overall: The United States, Italy and Spain supplied acute and convalescent COVID-19 samples. PBMCs, B-cell-depleted T cells, or T cells were the source of the cDNA or gDNA that made up the material.

The authors' processing: Amplifying reference gene primers gave estimates of nucleated cell counts. Only in-frame clones appear in the TCRdb table, and some are missing; sequencing was by immunoSEQ multiplex PCR. The V and J calls and clone size were taken over from that table, and D and trimming were inferred from the DNA. Of 150,000 or so clones listed, about 86% were seen once; the top ten hold less than 2%. The V end lost 5 bases, the J end lost 5 bases, and 15 bases lay between the germline ends. This CDR3 has 14 residues. Looked up from germline, CDR1 is SGHTA and CDR2 is FQGNSA. Sequencing used peripheral blood. The clonotype originates from a woman in her fifties or sixties with acute or convalescent COVID-19. This rearrangement joins TRBV7-2 to TRBJ1-1; weak D call: TRBD1 (5 bases). The CDR3 is CASSLWGEGTEAFF. As DNA, the CDR3 is TGTGCCAGCAGCCTATGGGGGGAGGGAACTGAAGCTTTCTTT.